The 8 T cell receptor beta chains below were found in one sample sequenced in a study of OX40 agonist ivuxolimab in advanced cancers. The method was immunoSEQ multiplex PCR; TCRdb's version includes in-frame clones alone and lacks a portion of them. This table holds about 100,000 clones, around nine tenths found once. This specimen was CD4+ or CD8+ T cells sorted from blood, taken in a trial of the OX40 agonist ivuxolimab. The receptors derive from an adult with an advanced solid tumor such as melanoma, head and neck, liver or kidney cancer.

The chain's CDR3 is CASSRDRETQYF. In nucleotides, the CDR3 is TGTGCCAGCAGCCGGGACAGAGAGACCCAGTACTTC. The chain combines TRBV7-2 with TRBJ2-5; 7 bases agree with TRBD1. Germline V gene data show CDR1 as SGHTA and CDR2 as FQGNSA. The CDR3 is made up of 12 amino acids. V lost 5 bases, J lost 4 bases, and 1 base stayed unmatched.

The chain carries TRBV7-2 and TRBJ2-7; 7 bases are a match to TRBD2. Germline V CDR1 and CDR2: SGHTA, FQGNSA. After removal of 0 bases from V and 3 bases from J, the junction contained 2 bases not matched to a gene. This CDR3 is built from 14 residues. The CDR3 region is CASSLAAGDYEQYF. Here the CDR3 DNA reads TGTGCCAGCAGCTTAGCGGCGGGAGACTACGAGCAGTACTTC.

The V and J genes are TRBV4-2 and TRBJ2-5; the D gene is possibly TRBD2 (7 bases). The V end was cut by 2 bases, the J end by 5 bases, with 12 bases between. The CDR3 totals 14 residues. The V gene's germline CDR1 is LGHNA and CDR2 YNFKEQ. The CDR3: CASSQKRGAETQYF. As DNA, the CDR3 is TGTGCCAGCAGCCAAAAACGGGGGGCGGAGACCCAGTACTTC.

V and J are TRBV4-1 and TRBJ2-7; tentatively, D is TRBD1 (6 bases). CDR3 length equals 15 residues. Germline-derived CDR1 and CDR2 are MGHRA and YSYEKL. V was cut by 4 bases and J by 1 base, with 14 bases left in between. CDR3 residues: CASSLVMTGSYEQYF. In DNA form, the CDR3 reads TGCGCCAGCAGCCTGGTTATGACAGGATCCTACGAGCAGTACTTC.

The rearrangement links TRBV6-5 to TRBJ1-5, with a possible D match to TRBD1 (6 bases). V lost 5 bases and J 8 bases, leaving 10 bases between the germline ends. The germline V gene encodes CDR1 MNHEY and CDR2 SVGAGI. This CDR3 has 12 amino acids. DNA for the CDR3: TGTGCCAGCAGTCGGAGGGGGGAGCCCCAGCATTTT. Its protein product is CASSRRGEPQHF.

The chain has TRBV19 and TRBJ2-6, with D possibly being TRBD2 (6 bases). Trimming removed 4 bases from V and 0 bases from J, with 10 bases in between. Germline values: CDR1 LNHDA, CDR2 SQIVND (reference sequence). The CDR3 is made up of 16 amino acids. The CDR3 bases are TGTGCCAGTAGTAGAGACGGGAGCTCTGGGGCCAACGTCCTGACTTTC. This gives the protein CASSRDGSSGANVLTF.

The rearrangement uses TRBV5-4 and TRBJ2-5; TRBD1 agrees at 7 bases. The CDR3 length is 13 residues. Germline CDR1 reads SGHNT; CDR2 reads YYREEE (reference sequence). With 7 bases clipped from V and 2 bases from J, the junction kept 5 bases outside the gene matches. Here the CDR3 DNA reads TGTGCCAGCCAGAGGGACAGACAAGAGACCCAGTACTTC. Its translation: CASQRDRQETQYF.

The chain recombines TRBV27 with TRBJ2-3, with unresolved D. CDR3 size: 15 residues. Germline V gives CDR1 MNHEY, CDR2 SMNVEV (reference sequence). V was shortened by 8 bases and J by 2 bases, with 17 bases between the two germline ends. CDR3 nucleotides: TGTGCCAGCGCCCGAGGAACAGCCCACACAGATACGCAGTATTTT. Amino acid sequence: CASARGTAHTDTQYF.